The source of this T cell receptor (beta chain) is a study of cytomegalovirus exposure and HLA in healthy donors. Study overall: Clustering assigned over 70% of the approximately 370 genotyped donors to the Caucasian-associated ancestry cluster.

Germline CDR1 SGHNT, CDR2 YYREEE (reference sequence). V was pared by 0 bases and J by 6 bases, with 12 bases between. This CDR3 contains 15 residues. Study-wide results and limits: Most likely, a cluster of highly shared sequence variants arose as a sequencing artifact. Analysis was carried out at a later point, and it linked a missense DCLRE1C variant to TCR beta V- and J-gene trimming.

As to this clone: What it binds is unknown.

The PCR contained 60 Vbeta and 13 Jbeta primers. Using immunoSEQ multiplex PCR, the repertoire was profiled, and TCRdb retains in-frame clones only, with some absent. The sample holds 120,000 to 150,000 clones, 60% to 80% seen once. What was sequenced was PBMCs. The receptor was isolated from a woman aged 35 to 49 in good health and CMV-seropositive. This chain connects TRBV5-4 to TRBJ2-2, with D unresolved. The CDR3 is CASSLENTLPGELFF. Here the CDR3 DNA reads TGTGCCAGCAGCTTGGAGAACACATTGCCCGGGGAGCTGTTTTTT. Together with reference TRBV5-4 and TRBJ2-2, the CDR3 gives the full variable domain: ETGVTQSPTHLIKTRGQQVTLRCSSQSGHNTVSWYQQALGQGPQFIFQYYREEENGRGNFPPRFSGLQFPNYSSELNVNALELDDSALYLCASSLENTLPGELFFGEGSRLTVL.